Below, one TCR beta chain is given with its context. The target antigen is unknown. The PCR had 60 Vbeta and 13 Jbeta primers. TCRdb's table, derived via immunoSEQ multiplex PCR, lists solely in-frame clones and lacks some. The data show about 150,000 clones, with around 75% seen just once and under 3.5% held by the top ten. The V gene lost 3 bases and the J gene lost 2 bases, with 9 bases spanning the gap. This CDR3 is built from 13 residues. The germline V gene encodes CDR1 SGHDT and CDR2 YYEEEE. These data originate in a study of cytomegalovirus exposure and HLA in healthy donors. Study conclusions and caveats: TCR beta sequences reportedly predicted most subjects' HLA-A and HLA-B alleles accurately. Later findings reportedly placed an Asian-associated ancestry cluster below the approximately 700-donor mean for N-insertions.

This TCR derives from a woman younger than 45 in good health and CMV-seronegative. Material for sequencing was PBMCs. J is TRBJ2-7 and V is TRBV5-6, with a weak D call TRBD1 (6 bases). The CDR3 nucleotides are TGTGCCAGCAGCTCCACAGGGCCCTACGAGCAGTACTTC. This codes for CASSSTGPYEQYF.